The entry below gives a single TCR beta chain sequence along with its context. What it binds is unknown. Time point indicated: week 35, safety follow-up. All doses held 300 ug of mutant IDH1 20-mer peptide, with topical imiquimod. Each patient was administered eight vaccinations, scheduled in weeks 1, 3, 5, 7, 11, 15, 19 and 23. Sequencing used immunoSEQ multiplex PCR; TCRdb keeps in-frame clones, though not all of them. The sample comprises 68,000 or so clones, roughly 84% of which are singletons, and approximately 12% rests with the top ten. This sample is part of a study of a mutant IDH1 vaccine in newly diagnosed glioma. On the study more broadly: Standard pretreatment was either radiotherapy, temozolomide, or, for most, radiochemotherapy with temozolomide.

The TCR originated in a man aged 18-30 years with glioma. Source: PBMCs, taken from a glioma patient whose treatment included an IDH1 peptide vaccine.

CDR3: CASSEPGQGTYEQFF. The CDR3 DNA reads TGTGCCAGCAGTGAACCAGGACAGGGGACATATGAGCAGTTCTTC. This chain links TRBV6-1 with TRBJ2-1, with 9 bases aligning to TRBD1. This CDR3 is built from 15 residues. V was pared by 2 bases and J by 8 bases, with 7 bases of the junction left unmatched. Germline V gene data show CDR1 as MNHNS and CDR2 as SASEGT.